Included here is one T cell receptor beta chain sequence, with context. This clone was detected once. What this receptor recognizes is not known. Base qualities are missing; no much larger clone stands one base away. The sample's time point label, decoded: week 11, during vaccination. A 20-mer mutant IDH1 peptide at 300 micrograms in Montanide made up each vaccine dose, which was injected subcutaneously together with topical imiquimod. Newly diagnosed WHO grade 3 or 4 IDH1-mutant astrocytomas showing loss of nuclear ATRX were present in the donors. The samples were drawn from NOA16, a multicentre, single-arm, open-label phase I trial in Germany that tested a mutant IDH1 peptide vaccine in humans for the first time. Genomic DNA for TCRB sequencing was extracted from EDTA blood using the DNeasy Blood and Tissue Kit. Library prep was done by the immunoSEQ multiplex PCR assay. The hsTCRB Kit was used according to the manufacturer's protocol to amplify rearranged TCR beta chain sequences. Sequencing of TCRB libraries was carried out on an Illumina MiSeq. Per the source publication's procedure: Demultiplexing, trimming and gene mapping were performed with the kit vendor's proprietary platform. Here the immuneACCESS table is served through TCRdb, limited to in-frame sequences with V and J called. Missing clones are a known gap in these copies; in checked studies unresolved V genes cover under half, and the rest lacks a known reason. Clone size and V and J calls were adopted from that table, with D and trimming inferred from the DNA. This sample is represented by some 59,000 clones; about 88% of them were singletons. The ten largest clones add up to approximately 2% of the sample.

These data come from a study of a mutant IDH1 vaccine in newly diagnosed glioma (dated by TCRdb to the early 2020s). At the level of the whole study: Across visits V03 through V10, patients got a total of eight vaccinations, given in weeks 1, 3, 5, 7, 11, 15, 19 and 23. Prior to enrollment, patients had been given standard therapy consisting of radiotherapy alone, temozolomide alone, or radiochemotherapy with temozolomide, with the combination given to most patients. Longitudinal TCRB deep sequencing was done for some 26 treated patients, wherever samples were available for exploratory analyses. Six visits were used for peripheral blood collection: V03 (baseline), V05, V07, V10, V12 and V13. The 30 to 40 treated patients were approximately 62% male and roughly 38% female, with a mean age of roughly 42 years. In the chemotherapy-containing groups, vaccination started alongside temozolomide cycles, whereas in patients who had radiotherapy alone it started 4-6 weeks after radiotherapy. Here is what the overall study found, with its caveats: Vaccine-induced immune responses across multiple MHC alleles were detected in 90% to 95% of patients. No apparent relationship was observed between pseudoprogression and alterations in the top peripheral T cell clonotypes detected by TCRB sequencing. Selection of PBMC samples for TCRB deep sequencing was based on availability. According to the authors, sample limitations meant that analyses of patient blood samples could not be reproduced.

The V end loses 6 bases and the J end loses 0 bases, and a stretch of 3 bases separates them. From the cysteine through the valine, the CDR3 covers 11 amino acids. Of all the DNA, just the CDR3 is kept, 33 bases in frame from base 1. The germline V gene (reference sequence) supplies CDR1 SEHNR and CDR2 FQNEAQ. The TCR was taken from a man aged 35-49 years with glioma. This receptor chain uses TRBV7-9 and TRBJ2-7, with no reliable assignment of the D segment. Material: PBMCs, obtained from a glioma patient whose treatment included an IDH1 peptide vaccine. The CDR3: CASSNSYEQYV. The nucleotides are TGTGCCAGCAGTAACTCCTACGAGCAGTACGTC.